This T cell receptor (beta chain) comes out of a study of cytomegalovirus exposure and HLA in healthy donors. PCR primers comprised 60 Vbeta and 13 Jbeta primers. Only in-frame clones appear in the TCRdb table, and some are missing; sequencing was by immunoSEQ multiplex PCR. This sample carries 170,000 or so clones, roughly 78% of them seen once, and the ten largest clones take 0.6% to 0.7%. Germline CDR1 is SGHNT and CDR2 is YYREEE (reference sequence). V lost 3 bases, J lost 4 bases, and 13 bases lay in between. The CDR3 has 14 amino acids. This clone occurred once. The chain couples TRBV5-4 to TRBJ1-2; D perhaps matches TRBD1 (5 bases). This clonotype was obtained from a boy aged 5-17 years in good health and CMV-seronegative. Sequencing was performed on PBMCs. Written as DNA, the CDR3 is TGTGCCAGCAGCTCCCGGACACCCCTCTATGGCTACACCTTC. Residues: CASSSRTPLYGYTF.